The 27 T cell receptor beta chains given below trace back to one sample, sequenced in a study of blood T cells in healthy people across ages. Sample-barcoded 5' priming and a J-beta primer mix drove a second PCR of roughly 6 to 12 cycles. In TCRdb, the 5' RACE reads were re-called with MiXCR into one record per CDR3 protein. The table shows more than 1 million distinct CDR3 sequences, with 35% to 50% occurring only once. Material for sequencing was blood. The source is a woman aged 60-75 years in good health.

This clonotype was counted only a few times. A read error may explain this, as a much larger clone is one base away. CDR3 sequence reads: CASTAGWGGGPYEQFF. CDR3 coding DNA: TGTGCCAGTACCGCGGGATGGGGGGGAGGGCCTTATGAGCAGTTCTTC. V is TRBV19 and J is TRBJ2-1, with TRBD2 matching 7 bases. The CDR3 has 16 residues. The germline V gene encodes CDR1 LNHDA and CDR2 SQIVND (reference sequence). The ends lost 7 bases at V and 8 bases at J; junction bases unmatched: 17.

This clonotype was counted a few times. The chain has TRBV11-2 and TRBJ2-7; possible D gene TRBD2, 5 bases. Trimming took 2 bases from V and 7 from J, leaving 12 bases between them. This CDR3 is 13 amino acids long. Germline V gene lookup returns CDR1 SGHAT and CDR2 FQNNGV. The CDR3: CASSLNGEREQYF. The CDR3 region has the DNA TGTGCCAGCAGCTTAAACGGGGAGAGAGAGCAGTACTTC.

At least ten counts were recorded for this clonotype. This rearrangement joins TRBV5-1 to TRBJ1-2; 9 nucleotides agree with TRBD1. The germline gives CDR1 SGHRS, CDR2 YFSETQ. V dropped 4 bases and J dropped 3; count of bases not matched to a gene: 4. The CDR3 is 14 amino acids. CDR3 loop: CASSGGQGDYGYTF. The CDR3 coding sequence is TGCGCCAGCAGCGGGGGACAGGGCGACTATGGCTACACCTTC. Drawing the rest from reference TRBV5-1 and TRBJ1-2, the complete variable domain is KAGVTQTPRYLIKTRGQQVTLSCSPISGHRSVSWYQQTPGQGLQFLFEYFSETQRNKGNFPGRFSGRQFSNSRSEMNVSTLELGDSALYLCASSGGQGDYGYTFGSGTRLTVV.

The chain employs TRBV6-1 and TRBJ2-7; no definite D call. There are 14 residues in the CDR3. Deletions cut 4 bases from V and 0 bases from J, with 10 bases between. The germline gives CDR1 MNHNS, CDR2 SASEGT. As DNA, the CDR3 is TGTGCCAGCAGTGGAGTAAACCCCTCCTACGAGCAGTACTTC. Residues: CASSGVNPSYEQYF.

The CDR3 protein is CSATPGTSDYEQYF. CDR3 sequence (DNA): TGCAGTGCTACCCCCGGGACTAGTGACTACGAGCAGTACTTC. The chain has TRBV20-1 and TRBJ2-7; TRBD2 agrees at 8 bases. Per germline, CDR1 DFQATT and CDR2 SNEGSKA (reference sequence). The V and J ends lost 4 bases and 3 bases, in that order; junction bases with no gene match: 8. The CDR3 sequence is 14 residues long.

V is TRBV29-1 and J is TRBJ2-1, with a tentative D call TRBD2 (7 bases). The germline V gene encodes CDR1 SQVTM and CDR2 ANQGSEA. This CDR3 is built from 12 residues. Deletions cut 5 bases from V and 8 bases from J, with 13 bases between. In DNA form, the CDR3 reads TGCAGCGTTCATAGGGGGGGGCATGAGCAGTTCTTC. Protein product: CSVHRGGHEQFF.

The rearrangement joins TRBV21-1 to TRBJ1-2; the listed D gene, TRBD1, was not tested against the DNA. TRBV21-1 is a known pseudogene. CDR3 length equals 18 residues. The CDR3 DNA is TGTGCCAGCAGCGCGCGCCTCGGGACAGGGGGCCGAAACTATGGCTACACCTTC. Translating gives CASSARLGTGGRNYGYTF.

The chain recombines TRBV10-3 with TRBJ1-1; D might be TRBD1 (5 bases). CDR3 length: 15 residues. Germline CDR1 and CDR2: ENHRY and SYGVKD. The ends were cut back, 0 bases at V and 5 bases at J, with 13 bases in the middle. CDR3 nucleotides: TGTGCCATCAGTGAGTCGGGGGGAGGTAAAACTGAAGCTTTCTTT. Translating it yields CAISESGGGKTEAFF.

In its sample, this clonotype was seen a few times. CDR3 amino acids: CASSARQATYEQYF. DNA for the CDR3: TGTGCCAGCAGCGCCCGACAGGCGACCTACGAGCAGTACTTC. The chain has TRBV14 and TRBJ2-7; D is perhaps TRBD1 (6 bases). The ends were cut back, 5 bases at V and 2 bases at J, with 13 bases in the middle. The CDR3 loop spans 14 amino acids. The germline V gene encodes CDR1 SGHDN and CDR2 FVKESK.

The DNA for the CDR3 is TGTGCCAGCAGCCCAACAGCCCTTGGCGTGCAGTTCTTC. Encoded protein: CASSPTALGVQFF. The V and J genes are TRBV12-3 or TRBV12-4 and TRBJ2-1; D gene uncertain. V lost 6 bases, J lost 12 bases, and 18 bases lay in between. The CDR3 spans 13 residues.

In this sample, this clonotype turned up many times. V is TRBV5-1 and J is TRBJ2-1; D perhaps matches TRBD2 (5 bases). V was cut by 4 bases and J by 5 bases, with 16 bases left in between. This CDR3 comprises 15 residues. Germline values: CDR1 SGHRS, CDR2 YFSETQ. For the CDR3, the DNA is TGCGCCAGCAGCGCCGGAGGCATGGTCAACAATGAGCAGTTCTTC. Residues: CASSAGGMVNNEQFF. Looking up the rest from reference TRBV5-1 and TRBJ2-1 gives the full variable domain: KAGVTQTPRYLIKTRGQQVTLSCSPISGHRSVSWYQQTPGQGLQFLFEYFSETQRNKGNFPGRFSGRQFSNSRSEMNVSTLELGDSALYLCASSAGGMVNNEQFFGPGTRLTVL.

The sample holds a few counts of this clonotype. The CDR3 DNA follows: TGTGCCAGCAGTTATCTCCTTCAGGGGGGTGAGCAGTTCTTC. Its translation is CASSYLLQGGEQFF. This rearrangement joins TRBV6-5 to TRBJ2-1; TRBD1 might be the D (7 bases). Germline V lookup: CDR1 MNHEY, CDR2 SVGAGI. Deletions cut 3 bases from V and 9 bases from J, with 15 bases between. The length of the CDR3 is 14 residues.

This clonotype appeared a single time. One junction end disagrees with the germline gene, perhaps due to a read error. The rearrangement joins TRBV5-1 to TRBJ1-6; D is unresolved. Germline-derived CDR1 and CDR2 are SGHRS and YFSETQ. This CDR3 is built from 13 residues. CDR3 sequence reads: CAGSDLNNSPLHF. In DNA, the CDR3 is TGCGCCGGCAGCGACCTGAATAATTCACCCCTCCACTTT.

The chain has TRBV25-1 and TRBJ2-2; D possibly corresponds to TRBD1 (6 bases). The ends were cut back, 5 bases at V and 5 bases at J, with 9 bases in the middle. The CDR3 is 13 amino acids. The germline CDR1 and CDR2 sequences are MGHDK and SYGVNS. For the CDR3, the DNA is TGTGCCAGCAGTATACAGGGTACCGGGGAGCTGTTTTTT. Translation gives CASSIQGTGELFF.

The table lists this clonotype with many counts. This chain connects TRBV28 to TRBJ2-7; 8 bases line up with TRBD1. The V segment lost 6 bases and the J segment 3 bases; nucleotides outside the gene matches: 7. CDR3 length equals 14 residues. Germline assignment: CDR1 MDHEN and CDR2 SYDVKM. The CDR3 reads CASSPGGISYEQYF. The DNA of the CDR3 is TGTGCCAGCAGCCCAGGGGGCATAAGCTACGAGCAGTACTTC.

CDR3 sequence reads: CASSITRDSLNEQFF. The DNA of the CDR3 is TGTGCCAGTAGTATCACCCGGGACTCTCTCAATGAGCAGTTCTTC. The chain uses TRBV19 and TRBJ2-1, with D possibly TRBD2 on 6 matching bases. V dropped 3 bases and J dropped 6 bases, with 15 bases sitting between them. Germline-derived CDR1 and CDR2 are LNHDA and SQIVND (reference sequence). This CDR3 region has 15 residues. Complete variable domain (other parts from reference TRBV19 and TRBJ2-1): DGGITQSPKYLFRKEGQNVTLSCEQNLNHDAMYWYRQDPGQGLRLIYYSQIVNDFQKGDIAEGYSVSREKKESFPLTVTSAQKNPTAFYLCASSITRDSLNEQFFGPGTRLTVL.

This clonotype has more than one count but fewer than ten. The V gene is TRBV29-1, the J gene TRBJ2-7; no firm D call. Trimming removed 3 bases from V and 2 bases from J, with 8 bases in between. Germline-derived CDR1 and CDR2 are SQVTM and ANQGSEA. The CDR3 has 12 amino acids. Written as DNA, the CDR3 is TGCAGCGTTGACGACTCGACCTACGAGCAGTACTTC. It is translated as CSVDDSTYEQYF.

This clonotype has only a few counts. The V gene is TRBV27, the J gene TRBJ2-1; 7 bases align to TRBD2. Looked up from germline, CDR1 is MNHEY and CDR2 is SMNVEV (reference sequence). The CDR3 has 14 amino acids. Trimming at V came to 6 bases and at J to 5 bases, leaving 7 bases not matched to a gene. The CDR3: CASSSGGGHNEQFF. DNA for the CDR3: TGTGCCAGCAGCTCCGGCGGGGGACACAATGAGCAGTTCTTC.

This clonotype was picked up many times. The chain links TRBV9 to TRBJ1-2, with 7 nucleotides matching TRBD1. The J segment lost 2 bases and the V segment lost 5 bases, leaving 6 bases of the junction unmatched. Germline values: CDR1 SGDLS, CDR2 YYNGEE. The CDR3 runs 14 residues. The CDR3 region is CASSVGTANYGYTF. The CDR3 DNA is TGTGCCAGCAGTGTCGGGACAGCCAACTATGGCTACACCTTC.

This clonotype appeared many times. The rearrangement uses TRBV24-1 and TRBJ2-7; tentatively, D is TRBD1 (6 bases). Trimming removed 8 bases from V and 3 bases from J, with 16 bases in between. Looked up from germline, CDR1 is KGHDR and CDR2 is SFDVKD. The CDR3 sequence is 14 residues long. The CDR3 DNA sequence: TGTGCCACCATCACACAGGGAGCCCACTACGAGCAGTACTTC. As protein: CATITQGAHYEQYF.

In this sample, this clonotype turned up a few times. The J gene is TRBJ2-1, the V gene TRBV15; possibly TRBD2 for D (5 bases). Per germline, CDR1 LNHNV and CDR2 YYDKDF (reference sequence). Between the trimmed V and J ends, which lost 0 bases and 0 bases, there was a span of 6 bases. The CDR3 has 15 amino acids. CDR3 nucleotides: TGTGCCACCAGCAGAGAGGGAGACTCCTACAATGAGCAGTTCTTC. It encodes CATSREGDSYNEQFF.

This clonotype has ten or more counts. In DNA form, the CDR3 reads TGCAGTGTTCGAACAGGGGGCCTCTACGAGCAGTACTTC. Amino acids: CSVRTGGLYEQYF. The chain has TRBV20-1 and TRBJ2-7; 9 bases line up with TRBD1. Trimming at V came to 7 bases and at J to 3 bases, leaving 7 bases not matched to a gene. Germline V lookup: CDR1 DFQATT, CDR2 SNEGSKA (reference sequence). This CDR3 is 13 amino acids long.

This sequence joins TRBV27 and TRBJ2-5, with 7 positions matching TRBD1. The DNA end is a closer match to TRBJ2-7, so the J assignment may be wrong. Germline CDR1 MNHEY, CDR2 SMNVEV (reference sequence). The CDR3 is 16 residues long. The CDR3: CASNREGGQAVNEQYF. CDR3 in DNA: TGTGCCAGCAACCGGGAAGGAGGACAGGCGGTAAACGAGCAGTACTTC.

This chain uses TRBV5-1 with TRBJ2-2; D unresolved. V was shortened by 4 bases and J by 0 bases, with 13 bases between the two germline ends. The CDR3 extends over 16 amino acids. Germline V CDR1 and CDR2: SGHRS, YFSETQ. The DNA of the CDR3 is TGCGCCAGCAGCCTTTCCTGGAACTCGAACACCGGGGAGCTGTTTTTT. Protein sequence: CASSLSWNSNTGELFF.

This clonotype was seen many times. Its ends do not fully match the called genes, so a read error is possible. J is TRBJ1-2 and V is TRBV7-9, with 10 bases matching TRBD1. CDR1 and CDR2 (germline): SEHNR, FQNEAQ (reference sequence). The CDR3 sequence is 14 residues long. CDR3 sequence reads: CASSSTGGNYGYTF. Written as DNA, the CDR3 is TGCGCCAGCAGCTCGACAGGGGGCAACTATGGCTACACCTTC.

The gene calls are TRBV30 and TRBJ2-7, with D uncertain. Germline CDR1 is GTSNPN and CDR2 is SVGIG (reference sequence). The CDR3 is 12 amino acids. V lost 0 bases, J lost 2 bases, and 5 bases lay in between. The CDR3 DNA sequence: TGTGCCTGGAGTGTGGATACCTACGAGCAGTACTTC. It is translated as CAWSVDTYEQYF.

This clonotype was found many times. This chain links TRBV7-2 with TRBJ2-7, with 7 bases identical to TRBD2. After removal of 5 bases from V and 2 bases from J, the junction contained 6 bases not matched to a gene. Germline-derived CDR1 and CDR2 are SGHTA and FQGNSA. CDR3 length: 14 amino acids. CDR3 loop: CASSGTGTTYEQYF. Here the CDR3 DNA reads TGTGCCAGCAGCGGAACCGGGACTACCTACGAGCAGTACTTC.